A single sample gave rise to the 21 T cell receptor beta chains below, sequenced in a study of shared clonotypes between healthy human individuals. The naive CD8 fraction comprised CD45RO-negative cells positively selected for CCR7 and excluded terminally differentiated effector memory CD45RA+ cells. Using immunoSEQ multiplex PCR, the repertoire was profiled, and TCRdb retains in-frame clones only, with some absent. The sample carries about 2.1 million clones, just under 95% recorded once. The sample was naive CD8+ T cells from PBMCs. These receptors were obtained from a man between 18 and 35 years old in good health. Some clones in this sample may be carry-over from other donors' samples.

J is TRBJ2-1 and V is TRBV29-1, with TRBD2 identical over 8 bases. The ends lost 3 bases at V and 7 bases at J; junction bases unmatched: 8. There are 14 residues in the CDR3. Germline V gene sequence: CDR1 SQVTM, CDR2 ANQGSEA. The CDR3 is CSVEQRELGNEQFF. In DNA, the CDR3 is TGCAGCGTTGAGCAGCGGGAGCTGGGAAATGAGCAGTTCTTC.

J is TRBJ2-5 and V is TRBV9; TRBD1 agrees at 8 bases. The ends lost 3 bases at V and 5 bases at J; junction bases unmatched: 12. CDR3 length equals 16 residues. Germline V gene data show CDR1 as SGDLS and CDR2 as YYNGEE. CDR3 amino acids: CASSATSQGAWETQYF. CDR3 bases: TGTGCCAGCAGCGCTACTTCCCAGGGGGCTTGGGAGACCCAGTACTTC.

The CDR3 coding sequence is TGTGCCAGCAGTCCCCGGGGGGGCACCATGTTATTGGAGAACACTGAAGCTTTCTTT. Encoded protein: CASSPRGGTMLLENTEAFF. The J gene is TRBJ1-1, the V gene TRBV7-3; perhaps TRBD1 as D (6 bases). V lost 6 bases, J lost 1 base, and 27 bases lay in between. CDR3 length: 19 amino acids. Germline loops: CDR1 SGHTA, CDR2 FQGTGA.

This clone has just one count. The chain joins TRBV7-9 to TRBJ2-7, with D possibly TRBD1 on 6 matching bases. V lost 5 bases and J 4 bases, leaving 18 bases between the germline ends. This CDR3 spans 15 amino acids. Germline V CDR1 and CDR2: SEHNR, FQNEAQ (reference sequence). CDR3 amino acids: CASSIHPRGSYEQYF. CDR3 coding DNA: TGTGCCAGCAGCATTCACCCCAGGGGCTCGTACGAGCAGTACTTC.

CDR3 amino acids: CASPSDSSYEQYF. CDR3 bases: TGTGCCAGCCCCTCAGACAGCTCCTACGAGCAGTACTTC. The chain employs TRBV6-1 and TRBJ2-7; perhaps TRBD1 as D (5 bases). This CDR3 region has 13 residues. V gave up 8 bases and J gave up 0 bases, with 11 bases separating them. In germline, CDR1 is MNHNS, CDR2 SASEGT.

Note on this clone: The same CDR3 arises from other DNA sequences in this sample as well. The CDR3 bases are TGTGCCAGCAGTTCGACTAGCGGGAGCTCCTACAATGAGCAGTTCTTC. Residues: CASSSTSGSSYNEQFF. The chain combines TRBV6-6 with TRBJ2-1; 12 bases agree with TRBD2. J lost 0 bases, V lost 4 bases, and 1 base had no gene match. CDR3 length equals 16 residues. Per germline, CDR1 MNHNY and CDR2 SVGAGI (reference sequence).

This clone was seen only once. The gene calls are TRBV28 and TRBJ1-5, with unresolved D. CDR1 is MDHEN, CDR2 SYDVKM, per germline. V lost 5 bases and J lost 0, with 11 bases in between. The CDR3 is 15 amino acids. The CDR3 reads CASSQALISNQPQHF. The CDR3 DNA sequence: TGTGCCAGCAGTCAGGCGCTGATTAGCAATCAGCCCCAGCATTTT.

The chain has TRBV10-2 and TRBJ1-1, with TRBD1 as a possible D gene (6 bases). CDR1 is WSHSY and CDR2 is SAAADI in the germline V gene. The CDR3 consists of 13 residues. Trimming took off 9 bases at V and 0 bases at J, with 11 bases between the two ends. The CDR3 reads CASGGGLNTEAFF. In nucleotides, the CDR3 is TGCGCCAGTGGAGGGGGTTTGAACACTGAAGCTTTCTTT.

The rearrangement joins TRBV4-1 to TRBJ1-1, with 8 nucleotides matching TRBD1. Germline V gene lookup returns CDR1 MGHRA and CDR2 YSYEKL. J gave up 4 bases and V 5 bases, and 6 bases lay outside the gene matches. CDR3 length: 14 amino acids. DNA for the CDR3: TGCGCCAGCAGCTACAGGGGGGTCGGCACTGAAGCTTTCTTT. It codes for CASSYRGVGTEAFF.

This chain connects TRBV27 to TRBJ2-7, with TRBD1 matching over 9 bases. Germline CDR1 and CDR2: MNHEY and SMNVEV (reference sequence). Unmatched junction bases numbered 5, after V lost 2 bases and J lost 3 bases. The CDR3 is made up of 15 amino acids. CDR3 nucleotides: TGTGCCAGCAGTTTAGAACAGGGGGCTCTCTACGAGCAGTACTTC. This codes for CASSLEQGALYEQYF.

The V gene is TRBV10-3, the J gene TRBJ2-7; D is perhaps TRBD2 (5 bases). V was pared by 0 bases and J by 6 bases, with 15 bases between. Germline assignment: CDR1 ENHRY and CDR2 SYGVKD. The length of the CDR3 is 15 residues. The CDR3 region has the DNA TGTGCCATCAGTGAGTCCGGACTCTCGACCCTCGAGCAGTACTTC. It yields the protein CAISESGLSTLEQYF.

The V call is TRBV10-3, the J call TRBJ1-2; D gene uncertain. CDR3 size: 16 residues. Per the germline V gene, CDR1 is ENHRY and CDR2 is SYGVKD. The germline V and J ends were trimmed by 4 bases and 1 base, with 16 bases remaining between them. CDR3 nucleotide sequence: TGTGCCATCAGTGGTATAGTGTCGGGTATTAACTATGGCTACACCTTC. This translates into CAISGIVSGINYGYTF.

The rearrangement links TRBV4-1 to TRBJ2-7; 10 bases are a match to TRBD1. The CDR3 contains 15 residues. J lost 0 bases, V lost 7 bases, and 6 bases had no gene match. The germline gives CDR1 MGHRA, CDR2 YSYEKL. DNA for the CDR3: TGCGCCAGCACCTTGGGACAGGGGACCTCCTACGAGCAGTACTTC. Translating it yields CASTLGQGTSYEQYF.

V is TRBV7-9 and J is TRBJ2-7, with TRBD1 as a possible D gene (6 bases). CDR3 length: 15 residues. The germline gives CDR1 SEHNR, CDR2 FQNEAQ (reference sequence). With 4 bases removed from V and 0 bases from J, the gap between germline ends came to 13 bases. The CDR3 protein is CASSSDRFPSYEQYF. As DNA, the CDR3 is TGTGCCAGCAGCTCCGACAGGTTCCCCTCCTACGAGCAGTACTTC.

The chain joins TRBV6-7 to TRBJ1-2; D uncertain. TRBV6-7 counts as an open reading frame of uncertain function. This CDR3 spans 10 amino acids. V was pared by 9 bases and J by 8 bases, with 10 bases between. CDR3 in amino acids: CASRTGGYTF. The CDR3 DNA follows: TGTGCCAGTAGAACTGGAGGCTACACCTTC.

Note on this clone: The identical CDR3 is also encoded by other nucleotide sequences in the sample. This sequence joins TRBV27 and TRBJ2-5, with 10 bases identical to TRBD2. The CDR3 consists of 14 residues. Germline V CDR1 and CDR2: MNHEY, SMNVEV (reference sequence). The junction had 3 bases not matched to a gene; V was cut back by 3 bases and J by 5 bases. The CDR3 reads CASSLLAGVETQYF. As DNA, the CDR3 is TGTGCCAGCAGTTTGCTAGCGGGAGTGGAGACCCAGTACTTC.

The CDR3 sequence is CASSAPNDWGYYEQYF. For the CDR3, the DNA is TGTGCCAGCAGTGCGCCTAATGATTGGGGATACTACGAGCAGTACTTC. This chain connects TRBV25-1 to TRBJ2-7; D not certain. Per germline, CDR1 MGHDK and CDR2 SYGVNS. The CDR3 consists of 16 residues. Trimming cost V 4 bases and J 3 bases, with 19 bases left between them.

This clone was detected once. The rearrangement uses TRBV7-2 and TRBJ2-7, with a tentative D call TRBD1 (6 bases). The length of the CDR3 is 15 residues. CDR1 SGHTA and CDR2 FQGNSA come from the germline V gene. V dropped 5 bases and J dropped 3 bases, with 17 bases sitting between them. Written as DNA, the CDR3 is TGTGCCAGCAGCCCAAGGAGGACAGCTAACTACGAGCAGTACTTC. As protein: CASSPRRTANYEQYF.

This clone appeared a few times. The genes are TRBV7-6 and TRBJ2-1; 7 nucleotides align to TRBD2. Unmatched junction bases numbered 8, after V lost 5 bases and J lost 13 bases. Germline loops: CDR1 SGHVS, CDR2 FNYEAQ. The CDR3 covers 12 residues. The chain's CDR3 is CASSDRRDYQFF. The CDR3 region has the DNA TGTGCCAGCAGCGACAGACGGGACTATCAGTTCTTC.

The chain combines TRBV19 with TRBJ1-1; no clear D gene. The CDR3 runs to 14 residues. V was clipped by 3 bases and J by 8 bases, with 16 bases between them. The V gene's germline CDR1 is LNHDA and CDR2 SQIVND (reference sequence). CDR3 loop: CASSMVGIRAEAFF. The CDR3 nucleotides are TGTGCCAGTAGTATGGTTGGAATCCGGGCCGAAGCTTTCTTT.

The rearrangement joins TRBV30 to TRBJ1-4; D is perhaps TRBD1 (6 bases). V gave up 2 bases and J gave up 8 bases, with 12 bases separating them. Germline CDR1 reads GTSNPN; CDR2 reads SVGIG (reference sequence). The CDR3 is 13 residues long. The CDR3 here is CAWSTRGHEKLFF. In nucleotides, the CDR3 is TGTGCCTGGAGTACCAGGGGACACGAAAAACTGTTTTTT.